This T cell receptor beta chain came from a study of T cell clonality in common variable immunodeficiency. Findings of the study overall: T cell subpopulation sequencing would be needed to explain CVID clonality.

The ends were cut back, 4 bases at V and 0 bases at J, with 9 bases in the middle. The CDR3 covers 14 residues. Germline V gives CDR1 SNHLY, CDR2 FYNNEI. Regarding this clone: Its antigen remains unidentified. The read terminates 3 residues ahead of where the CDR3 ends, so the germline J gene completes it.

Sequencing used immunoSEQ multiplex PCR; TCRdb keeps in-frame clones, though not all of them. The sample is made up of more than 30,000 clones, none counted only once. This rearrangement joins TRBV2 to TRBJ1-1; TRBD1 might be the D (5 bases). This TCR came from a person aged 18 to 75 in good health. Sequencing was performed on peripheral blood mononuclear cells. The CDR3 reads CASSVEQVNTEAFF. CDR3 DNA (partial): TGTGCCAGCAGTGTTGAACAGGTGAACACTGAA.